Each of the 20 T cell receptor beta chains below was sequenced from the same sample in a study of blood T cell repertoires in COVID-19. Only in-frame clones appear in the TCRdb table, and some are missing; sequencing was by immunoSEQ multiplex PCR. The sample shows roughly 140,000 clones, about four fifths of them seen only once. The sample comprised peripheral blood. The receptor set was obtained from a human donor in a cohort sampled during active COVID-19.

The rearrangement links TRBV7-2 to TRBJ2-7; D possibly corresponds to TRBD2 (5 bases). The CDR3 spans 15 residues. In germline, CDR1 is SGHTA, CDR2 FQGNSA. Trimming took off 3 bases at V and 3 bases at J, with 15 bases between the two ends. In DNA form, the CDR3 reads TGTGCCAGCAGCTTGGGTTCTGAAGGGAGCTACGAGCAGTACTTC. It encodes CASSLGSEGSYEQYF.

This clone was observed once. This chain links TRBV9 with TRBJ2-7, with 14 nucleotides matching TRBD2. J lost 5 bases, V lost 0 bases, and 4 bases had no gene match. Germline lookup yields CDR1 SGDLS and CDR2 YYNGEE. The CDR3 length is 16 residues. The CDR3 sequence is CASSVGLAGGPDEQYF. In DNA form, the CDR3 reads TGTGCCAGCAGCGTAGGACTAGCGGGAGGGCCAGACGAGCAGTACTTC.

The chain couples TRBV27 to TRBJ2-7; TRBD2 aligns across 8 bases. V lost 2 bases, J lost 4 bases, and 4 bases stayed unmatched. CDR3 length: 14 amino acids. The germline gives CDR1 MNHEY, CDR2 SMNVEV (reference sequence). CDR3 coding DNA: TGTGCCAGCAGTTTAGCGGGAGGTATATACGAGCAGTACTTC. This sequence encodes CASSLAGGIYEQYF.

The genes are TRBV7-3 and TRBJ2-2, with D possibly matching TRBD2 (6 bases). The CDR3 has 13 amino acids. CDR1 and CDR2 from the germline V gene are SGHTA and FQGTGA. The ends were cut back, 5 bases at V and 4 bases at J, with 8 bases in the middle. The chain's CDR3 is CASSRDSTGELFF. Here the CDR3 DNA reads TGTGCCAGCAGCCGGGACTCCACCGGGGAGCTGTTTTTT.

The DNA for the CDR3 is TGTGCCACCAGTGCAAGTACCGGGACAGGGCGCAATGAGCAGTTCTTC. Translated: CATSASTGTGRNEQFF. The rearrangement joins TRBV24-1 to TRBJ2-1, with 9 bases matching TRBD1. CDR1 KGHDR and CDR2 SFDVKD come from the germline V gene. Trimming cost V 5 bases and J 6 bases; bases outside gene matches: 10. CDR3 length: 16 amino acids.

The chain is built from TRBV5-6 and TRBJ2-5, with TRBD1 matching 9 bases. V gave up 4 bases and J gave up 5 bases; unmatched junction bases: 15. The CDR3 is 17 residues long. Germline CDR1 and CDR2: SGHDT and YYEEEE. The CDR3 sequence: CASSRVGTGIQEETQYF. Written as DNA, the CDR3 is TGTGCCAGCAGCCGCGTAGGGACAGGGATTCAGGAGGAGACCCAGTACTTC. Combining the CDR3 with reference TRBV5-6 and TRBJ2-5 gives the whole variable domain DAGVTQSPTHLIKTRGQQVTLRCSPKSGHDTVSWYQQALGQGPQFIFQYYEEEERQRGNFPDRFSGHQFPNYSSELNVNALLLGDSALYLCASSRVGTGIQEETQYFGPGTRLLVL.

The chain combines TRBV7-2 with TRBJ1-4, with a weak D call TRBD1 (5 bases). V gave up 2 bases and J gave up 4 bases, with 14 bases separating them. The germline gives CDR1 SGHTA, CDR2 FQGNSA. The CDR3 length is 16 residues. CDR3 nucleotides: TGTGCCAGCAGCTTATCTTACGGGACTCTTAATGAAAAACTGTTTTTT. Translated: CASSLSYGTLNEKLFF.

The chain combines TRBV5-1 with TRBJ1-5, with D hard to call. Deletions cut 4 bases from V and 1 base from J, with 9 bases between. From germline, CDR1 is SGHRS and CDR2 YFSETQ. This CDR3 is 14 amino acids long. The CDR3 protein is CASSEDSSNQPQHF. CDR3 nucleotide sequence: TGCGCCAGCAGCGAGGATTCCAGCAATCAGCCCCAGCATTTT.

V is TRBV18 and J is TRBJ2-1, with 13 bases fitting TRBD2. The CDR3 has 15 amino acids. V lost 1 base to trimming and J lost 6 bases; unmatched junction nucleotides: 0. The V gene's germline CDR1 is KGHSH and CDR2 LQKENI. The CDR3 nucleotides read TGTGCCAGCTCACCACGGACTAGCGGGAGCAATGAGCAGTTCTTC. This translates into CASSPRTSGSNEQFF.

The CDR3: CASSLTGFLNTEAFF. CDR3 DNA sequence: TGTGCCAGTAGCCTTACAGGGTTCCTAAACACTGAAGCTTTCTTT. The chain couples TRBV19 to TRBJ1-1, with D tentatively TRBD1 (6 bases). V was pared by 6 bases and J by 2 bases, with 16 bases between. CDR3 size: 15 residues. Germline values: CDR1 LNHDA, CDR2 SQIVND (reference sequence).

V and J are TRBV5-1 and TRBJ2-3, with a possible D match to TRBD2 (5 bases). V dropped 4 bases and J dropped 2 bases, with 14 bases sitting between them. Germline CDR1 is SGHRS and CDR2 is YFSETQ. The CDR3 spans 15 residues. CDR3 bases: TGCGCCAGCAGCCGCGACGGGAACCCCACAGATACGCAGTATTTT. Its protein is CASSRDGNPTDTQYF. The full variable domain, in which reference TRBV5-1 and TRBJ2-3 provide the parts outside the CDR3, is KAGVTQTPRYLIKTRGQQVTLSCSPISGHRSVSWYQQTPGQGLQFLFEYFSETQRNKGNFPGRFSGRQFSNSRSEMNVSTLELGDSALYLCASSRDGNPTDTQYFGPGTRLTVL.

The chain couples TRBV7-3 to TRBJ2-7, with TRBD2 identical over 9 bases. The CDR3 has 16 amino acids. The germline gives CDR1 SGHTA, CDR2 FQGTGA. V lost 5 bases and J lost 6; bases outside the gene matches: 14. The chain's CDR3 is CASSPTTGTSWTEQYF. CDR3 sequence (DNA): TGTGCCAGCAGCCCGACTACCGGGACTAGCTGGACCGAGCAGTACTTC.

CDR3 amino acids: CASSFGQGGSSYNEQFF. CDR3 coding DNA: TGTGCCAGCAGTTTTGGACAGGGGGGTAGCTCCTACAATGAGCAGTTCTTC. The gene calls are TRBV28 and TRBJ2-1, with TRBD1 matching 10 bases. The CDR3 loop spans 17 amino acids. Germline V CDR1 and CDR2: MDHEN, SYDVKM. The J segment lost 0 bases and the V segment lost 3 bases, leaving 5 bases of the junction unmatched.

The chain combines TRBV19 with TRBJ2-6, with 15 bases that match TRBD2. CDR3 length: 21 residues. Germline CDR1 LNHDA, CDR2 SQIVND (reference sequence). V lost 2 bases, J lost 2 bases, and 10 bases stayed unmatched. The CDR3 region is CASSIFVRGLAGGPGANVLTF. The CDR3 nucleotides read TGTGCCAGTAGTATATTCGTAAGAGGACTAGCGGGAGGGCCTGGGGCCAACGTCCTGACTTTC.

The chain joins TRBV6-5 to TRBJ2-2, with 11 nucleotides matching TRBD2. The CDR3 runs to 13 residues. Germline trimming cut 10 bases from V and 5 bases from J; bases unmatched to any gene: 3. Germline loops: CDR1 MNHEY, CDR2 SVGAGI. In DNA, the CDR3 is TGTGCCACCAGGACTAGCGGGACCGGGGAGCTGTTTTTT. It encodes CATRTSGTGELFF.

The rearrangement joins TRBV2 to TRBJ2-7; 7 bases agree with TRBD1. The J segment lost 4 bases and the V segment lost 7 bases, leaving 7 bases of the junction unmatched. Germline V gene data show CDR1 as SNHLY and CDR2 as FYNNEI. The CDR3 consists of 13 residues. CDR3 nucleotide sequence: TGTGCCAGCAACCGACAGGGCGTTTACGAGCAGTACTTC. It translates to CASNRQGVYEQYF.

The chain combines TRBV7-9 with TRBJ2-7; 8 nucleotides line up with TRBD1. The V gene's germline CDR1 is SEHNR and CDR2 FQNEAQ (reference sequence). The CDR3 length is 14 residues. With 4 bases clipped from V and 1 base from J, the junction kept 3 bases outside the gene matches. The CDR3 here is CASSSGTGSYEQYF. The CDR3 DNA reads TGTGCCAGCAGCTCCGGGACAGGATCCTACGAGCAGTACTTC.

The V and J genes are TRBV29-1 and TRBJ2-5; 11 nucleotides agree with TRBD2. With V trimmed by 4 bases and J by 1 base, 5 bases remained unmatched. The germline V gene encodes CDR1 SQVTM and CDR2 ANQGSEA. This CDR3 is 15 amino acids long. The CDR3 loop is CSVAGLAGGQETQYF. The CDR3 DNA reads TGCAGCGTTGCCGGACTAGCGGGCGGCCAAGAGACCCAGTACTTC.

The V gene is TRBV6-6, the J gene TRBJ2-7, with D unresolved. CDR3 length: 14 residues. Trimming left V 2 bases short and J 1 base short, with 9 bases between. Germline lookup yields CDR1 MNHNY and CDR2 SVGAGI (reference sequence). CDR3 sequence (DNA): TGTGCCAGCAGTTACGAAGACACATCCTACGAGCAGTACTTC. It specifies CASSYEDTSYEQYF.

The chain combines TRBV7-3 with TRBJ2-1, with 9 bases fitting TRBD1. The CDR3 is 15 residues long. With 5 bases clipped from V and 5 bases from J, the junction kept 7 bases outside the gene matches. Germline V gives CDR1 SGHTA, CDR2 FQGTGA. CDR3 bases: TGTGCCAGCAGCCCTGGACAGGGGAGAAACAATGAGCAGTTCTTC. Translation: CASSPGQGRNNEQFF.